This TCR beta chain was identified in a study of T cell repertoires in cytomegalovirus infection. Study outcomes and limitations: HLA-C-restricted CMV-specific TCR beta clonotypes prevailed in the ex vivo response. Cumulative frequency (of public TCR beta family members) identified carriers of CMV plus the relevant HLA.

Many counts were recorded for this clonotype. Its antigen is as yet unknown. TCRdb fed the reads into MiXCR, producing one record per CDR3 protein. The data show around 530,000 distinct CDR3 sequences, with 16% seen just once and 20% to 30% held by the top ten. What was sequenced was CD8+ T cells from PBMCs. This TCR was sampled from a human donor in good health (CMV status not recorded). Some clones in this sample may be carry-over from other donors' samples.

This chain's CDR3 is CASSPTRTPYNEQFF. The DNA for the CDR3 is TGTGCCAGCAGCCCGACTCGAACCCCCTACAATGAGCAGTTCTTC. The chain joins TRBV7-9 to TRBJ2-1; D not resolved. The CDR3 consists of 15 residues. Trimming pared 5 bases from V and 2 bases from J, leaving 13 bases between. CDR1 is SEHNR and CDR2 is FQNEAQ in the germline V gene (reference sequence).